The 4 T cell receptor beta chains below were found in one sample sequenced in a study of CD8 T cells in ankylosing spondylitis. Via MiXCR, TCRdb re-called the 5' RACE reads, giving one row per CDR3 protein. The sample shows about 160,000 distinct CDR3 sequences, around 19% of them seen only once. The sequenced sample consisted of blood, either unsorted or a sorted T cell fraction (not recorded which). The origin of the receptors is a male donor with ankylosing spondylitis or in good health (not recorded which).

This clonotype was counted at least ten times. The V call is TRBV24-1, the J call TRBJ1-1; D perhaps matches TRBD1 (5 bases). Per germline, CDR1 KGHDR and CDR2 SFDVKD. Trimming took off 2 bases at V and 3 bases at J, with 12 bases between the two ends. The CDR3 has 15 residues. The DNA for the CDR3 is TGTGCCACCAGTGATTCGCGCCAGGGCGACACTGAAGCTTTCTTT. Amino acid sequence: CATSDSRQGDTEAFF.

The chain recombines TRBV6-2 or TRBV6-3 with TRBJ2-2, with TRBD1 identical over 9 bases. Germline CDR1 reads MNHEY; CDR2 reads SVGEGT. Trimming cost V 6 bases and J 3 bases; bases outside gene matches: 5. This CDR3 comprises 15 residues. CDR3 protein: CASRTDRGYTGELFF. For the CDR3, the DNA is TGTGCCAGCAGGACGGACAGGGGATACACCGGGGAGCTGTTTTTT.

The chain joins TRBV5-1 to TRBJ2-1, with a possible D match to TRBD2 (6 bases). Germline values: CDR1 SGHRS, CDR2 YFSETQ. V lost 4 bases and J lost 8, with 19 bases in between. The CDR3 is 15 residues long. The CDR3 loop reads CASSAAGLRSDEQFF. The CDR3 nucleotides are TGCGCCAGCAGCGCTGCGGGACTCCGTTCGGATGAGCAGTTCTTC. The full variable domain, completed using reference TRBV5-1 and TRBJ2-1, is KAGVTQTPRYLIKTRGQQVTLSCSPISGHRSVSWYQQTPGQGLQFLFEYFSETQRNKGNFPGRFSGRQFSNSRSEMNVSTLELGDSALYLCASSAAGLRSDEQFFGPGTRLTVL.

The table lists this clonotype with many counts. This sequence joins TRBV18 and TRBJ2-5, with a tentative D call TRBD1 (6 bases). Per germline, CDR1 KGHSH and CDR2 LQKENI. The CDR3 is 14 residues long. The ends were cut back, 3 bases at V and 5 bases at J, with 13 bases in the middle. This chain's CDR3 is CASSPQTGMETQYF. The CDR3 DNA sequence: TGTGCCAGCTCACCCCAGACAGGCATGGAGACCCAGTACTTC.